This is a list of T cell receptor beta chains from one sample in a study of blood T cell repertoires in COVID-19. Sequencing used immunoSEQ multiplex PCR; TCRdb keeps in-frame clones, though not all of them. The data show 540,000 or so clones, roughly 91% seen once. Sequencing was carried out using peripheral blood. The origin of the receptors is a woman in her forties or fifties with COVID-19, enrolled during active disease. CDR3s include the opening cysteine and the closing phenylalanine or tryptophan. Fields, in order: J gene, D gene, V gene, clone size, CDR3 DNA, CDR3 protein. The D gene is left open where the match is weak. Size is omitted from some rows. Given values are once, few, many or a class for expanded clones.

j_call: TRBJ2-5; d_call: NA; v_call: TRBV7-2; clone_size: once; cdr3_nt: TGTGCCAGCAGCCTACAATCCAGGGAGACCCAGTACTTC; cdr3_aa: CASSLQSRETQYF
j_call: TRBJ1-1; d_call: NA; v_call: TRBV4-1; clone_size: NA; cdr3_nt: TGCGCCAGCAGCCAAGACCAGGTCGACACTGAAGCTTTCTTT; cdr3_aa: CASSQDQVDTEAFF
j_call: TRBJ1-1; d_call: NA; v_call: TRBV30; clone_size: NA; cdr3_nt: TGTGCCTGGAAACCGGCAGGGAGGACTGAAGCTTTCTTT; cdr3_aa: CAWKPAGRTEAFF
j_call: TRBJ2-7; d_call: TRBD2; v_call: TRBV3-1/TRBV3-2; clone_size: NA; cdr3_nt: TGTGCCAGCAGCCAAGGCGGACTAGCGGACTACGAGCAGTACTTC; cdr3_aa: CASSQGGLADYEQYF
j_call: TRBJ2-7; d_call: NA; v_call: TRBV4-1; clone_size: NA; cdr3_nt: TGCGCCAGCAGCCAAGATAAGGGGCGATACGAGCAGTACTTC; cdr3_aa: CASSQDKGRYEQYF
j_call: TRBJ1-2; d_call: TRBD1; v_call: TRBV5-5; clone_size: once; cdr3_nt: TGTGCCAGCAGCTTGGGAGCGCAGGGGGCTAACTATGGCTACACCTTC; cdr3_aa: CASSLGAQGANYGYTF
j_call: TRBJ2-1; d_call: NA; v_call: TRBV3-1/TRBV3-2; clone_size: NA; cdr3_nt: TGTGCCAGCAGCCGTACAGACATCTACAATGAGCAGTTCTTC; cdr3_aa: CASSRTDIYNEQFF
j_call: TRBJ1-5; d_call: NA; v_call: TRBV19; clone_size: NA; cdr3_nt: TGTGCCAGTAGTATCGAGGGAAATGCCTATCAGCCCCAGCATTTT; cdr3_aa: CASSIEGNAYQPQHF
j_call: TRBJ1-5; d_call: TRBD1; v_call: TRBV19; clone_size: NA; cdr3_nt: TGTGCCAGTAGTATTCAGACAGGGGGTGGAAATCAGCCCCAGCATTTT; cdr3_aa: CASSIQTGGGNQPQHF
j_call: TRBJ2-1; d_call: TRBD2; v_call: TRBV3-1/TRBV3-2; clone_size: few; cdr3_nt: TGTGCCAGCAGCCAGACGTTAGCGGGGATGTCCTACAATGAGCAGTTCTTC; cdr3_aa: CASSQTLAGMSYNEQFF
j_call: TRBJ2-3; d_call: NA; v_call: TRBV24-1; clone_size: NA; cdr3_nt: TGTGCCACCAGTGATTTGGCGGGGAAGCAGTATTTT; cdr3_aa: CATSDLAGKQYF
j_call: TRBJ2-1; d_call: NA; v_call: TRBV11-1; clone_size: NA; cdr3_nt: TGTGCCAGCAGCTTAACGGGACTTGGTGGGTACAATGAGCAGTTCTTC; cdr3_aa: CASSLTGLGGYNEQFF
j_call: TRBJ2-7; d_call: TRBD1; v_call: TRBV7-2; clone_size: NA; cdr3_nt: TGTGCCAGCAGCTTAGCAGGGGGCGCCTACGAGCAGTACTTC; cdr3_aa: CASSLAGGAYEQYF
j_call: TRBJ2-3; d_call: TRBD2; v_call: TRBV6-5; clone_size: NA; cdr3_nt: TGTGCCAGCAGTTTACTAGCGGGGGGACCCACAGATACGCAGTATTTT; cdr3_aa: CASSLLAGGPTDTQYF
j_call: TRBJ1-1; d_call: TRBD1; v_call: TRBV4-2; clone_size: NA; cdr3_nt: TGTGCCAGCAGCCCCCGGGACAGGGGGCAGACTGAAGCTTTCTTT; cdr3_aa: CASSPRDRGQTEAFF
j_call: TRBJ1-2; d_call: TRBD1; v_call: TRBV6-5; clone_size: NA; cdr3_nt: TGTGCCAGCAGGGAGTCCGGGACAGGGGTGGCCGGCTACACCTTC; cdr3_aa: CASRESGTGVAGYTF
j_call: TRBJ1-2; d_call: NA; v_call: TRBV5-1; clone_size: NA; cdr3_nt: TGCGCCAGCAGCGACGGTGGCGGTAACTATGGCTACACCTTC; cdr3_aa: CASSDGGGNYGYTF
j_call: TRBJ2-3; d_call: NA; v_call: TRBV5-1; clone_size: NA; cdr3_nt: TGCGCCAGCACCAATAACCAGGGAGATACGCAGTATTTT; cdr3_aa: CASTNNQGDTQYF
j_call: TRBJ1-2; d_call: TRBD1; v_call: TRBV6-5; clone_size: NA; cdr3_nt: TGTGCCAGCACGGGGACAGCCAGTTATGGCTACACCTTC; cdr3_aa: CASTGTASYGYTF
j_call: TRBJ1-2; d_call: TRBD1; v_call: TRBV4-1; clone_size: NA; cdr3_nt: TGCGCCAGCAGCCAGCCCCTGAAGGGGGCGCTTGGCTACACCTTC; cdr3_aa: CASSQPLKGALGYTF
j_call: TRBJ2-7; d_call: NA; v_call: TRBV3-1/TRBV3-2; clone_size: NA; cdr3_nt: TGTGCCAGCAGCCTCCGGGACTCTTTCTACGAGCAGTACTTC; cdr3_aa: CASSLRDSFYEQYF
j_call: TRBJ1-5; d_call: NA; v_call: TRBV12-3/TRBV12-4; clone_size: NA; cdr3_nt: TGTGCCAGCAGCTTGGGGCCGAATCAGCCCCAGCATTTT; cdr3_aa: CASSLGPNQPQHF